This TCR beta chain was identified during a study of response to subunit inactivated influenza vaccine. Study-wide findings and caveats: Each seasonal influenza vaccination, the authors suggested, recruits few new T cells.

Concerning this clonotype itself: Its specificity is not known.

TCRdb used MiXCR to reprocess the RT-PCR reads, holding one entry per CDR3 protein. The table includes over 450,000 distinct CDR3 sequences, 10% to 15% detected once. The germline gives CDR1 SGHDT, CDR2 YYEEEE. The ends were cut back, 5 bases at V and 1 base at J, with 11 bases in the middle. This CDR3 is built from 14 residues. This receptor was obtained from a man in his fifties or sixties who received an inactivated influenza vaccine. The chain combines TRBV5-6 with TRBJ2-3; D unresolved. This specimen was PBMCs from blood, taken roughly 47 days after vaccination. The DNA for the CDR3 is TGTGCCAGCAGATCCGTTCGAGGCACAGATACGCAGTATTTT. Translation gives CASRSVRGTDTQYF.